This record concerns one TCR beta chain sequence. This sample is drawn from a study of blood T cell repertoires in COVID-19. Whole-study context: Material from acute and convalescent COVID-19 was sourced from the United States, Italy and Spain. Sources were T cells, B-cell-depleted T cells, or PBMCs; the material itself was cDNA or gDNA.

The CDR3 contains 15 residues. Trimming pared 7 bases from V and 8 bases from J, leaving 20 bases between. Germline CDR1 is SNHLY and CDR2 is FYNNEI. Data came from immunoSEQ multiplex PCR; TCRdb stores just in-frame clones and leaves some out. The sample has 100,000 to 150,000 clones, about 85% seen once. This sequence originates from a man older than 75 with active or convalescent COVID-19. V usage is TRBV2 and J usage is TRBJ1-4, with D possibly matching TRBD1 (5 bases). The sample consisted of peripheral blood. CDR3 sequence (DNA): TGTGCCAGCATTTCAGACAGTTTTGTGGGAGAAAAACTGTTTTTT. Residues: CASISDSFVGEKLFF.